Listed here are 8 T cell receptor beta chains from one sample, sequenced in a study of regulatory T cells in long-lasting Graves disease. According to the study, TCR beta libraries were built with iRepertoire HTBI primers and CDR3-region Arm-PCR. In TCRdb, the multiplex PCR reads were re-called with MiXCR into one record per CDR3 protein. The repertoire holds around 240,000 distinct CDR3 sequences, about 18% seen once, with roughly 15% in the top ten. Time point: newly diagnosed GD, antithyroid drugs for less than 3 months. PBMC RNA was the source of the TCR library. These data were also filed under a second study, of T cells in Graves' hyperthyroidism and ophthalmopathy.

This material consisted of peripheral blood mononuclear cells (PBMCs), taken at new diagnosis, from a patient treated with antithyroid drugs. These receptors originate from a woman aged 30 to 39 with Graves disease.

Remarks on this clonotype: At one end the junction does not follow the germline gene, possibly because of a read error. J is TRBJ2-7 and V is TRBV5-1; 9 nucleotides align to TRBD1. The CDR3 covers 14 residues. Germline V CDR1 and CDR2: SGHRS, YFSETQ. The CDR3 region is CASSPAHRGPEQYF. Written as DNA, the CDR3 is TGTGCCAGCAGCCCAGCACACAGGGGGCCCGAGCAGTACTTC.

This clonotype came up many times. The chain is built from TRBV29-1 and TRBJ1-1; D not resolved. Germline values: CDR1 SQVTM, CDR2 ANQGSEA. CDR3 length: 13 residues. The V and J ends lost 4 bases and 2 bases respectively, with 11 bases between them. For the CDR3, the DNA is TGCAGCGTTGTGGATGCTTCTAACACTGAAGCTTTCTTT. Protein: CSVVDASNTEAFF. Complete variable domain (other parts from reference TRBV29-1 and TRBJ1-1): SAVISQKPSRDICQRGTSLTIQCQVDSQVTMMFWYRQQPGQSLTLIATANQGSEATYESGFVIDKFPISRPNLTFSTLTVSNMSPEDSSIYLCSVVDASNTEAFFGQGTRLTVV.

Ten or more counts support this clonotype. This sequence joins TRBV12-3 or TRBV12-4 and TRBJ1-1; no definite D call. This CDR3 is built from 12 residues. Trimming stripped 3 bases from V and 8 bases from J, with 10 bases between. DNA for the CDR3: TGTGCCAGCAGTTTTAGCCACGGAGAAGCTTTCTTT. As protein: CASSFSHGEAFF.

To note about this clonotype: This could be a read error, since a much larger clone is one nucleotide away. The missing conserved phenylalanine or tryptophan at the end of this CDR3 makes a read error likely. The CDR3 region is CASSRSGAYQETQYL. The CDR3 DNA is TGTGCCAGCAGCCGAAGCGGGGCGTACCAAGAGACCCAGTACTTG. The rearrangement joins TRBV9 to TRBJ2-5; TRBD2 matches at 7 bases. The trim removed 4 bases at V and 0 bases at J, leaving 6 bases unmatched. The germline V gene has CDR1 SGDLS and CDR2 YYNGEE. This CDR3 is built from 15 residues.

This clonotype was counted many times. The chain recombines TRBV7-9 with TRBJ1-1; 9 bases agree with TRBD1. CDR1 is SEHNR, CDR2 FQNEAQ, per germline (reference sequence). After removal of 5 bases from V and 0 bases from J, the junction contained 10 bases not matched to a gene. The CDR3 is 17 amino acids. CDR3 DNA: TGTGCCAGCAGCGCTACGGGACAGGGATTCATGAACACTGAAGCTTTCTTT. This translates into CASSATGQGFMNTEAFF. The variable domain in full, with the rest retrieved from reference TRBV7-9 and TRBJ1-1, is DTGVSQNPRHKITKRGQNVTFRCDPISEHNRLYWYRQTLGQGPEFLTYFQNEAQLEKSRLLSDRFSAERPKGSFSTLEIQRTEQGDSAMYLCASSATGQGFMNTEAFFGQGTRLTVV.

The V gene is TRBV6-5, the J gene TRBJ1-1; no definite D call. Germline CDR1 is MNHEY and CDR2 is SVGAGI. The CDR3 is 13 residues long. The ends were cut back, 2 bases at V and 6 bases at J, with 10 bases in the middle. The CDR3 DNA reads TGTGCCAGCAGTTACCTGAAATCCTCTGAAGCTTTCTTT. It is translated as CASSYLKSSEAFF.

This clonotype was found a few times. The chain uses TRBV10-3 and TRBJ2-3; TRBD1 aligns across 8 bases. V lost 7 bases, J lost 2 bases, and 8 bases stayed unmatched. The germline V gene has CDR1 ENHRY and CDR2 SYGVKD. This CDR3 has 15 residues. The CDR3 DNA sequence: TGTGCCATCACCGAGACAGGGGATAACACAGATACGCAGTATTTT. Translated: CAITETGDNTDTQYF.

On this clonotype itself: A read error may be the cause here, since a much bigger clone is one base away. J is TRBJ1-5 and V is TRBV4-1; unclear D gene. Trimming took off 3 bases at V and 2 bases at J, with 17 bases between the two ends. CDR1 MGHRA and CDR2 YSYEKL come from the germline V gene. This CDR3 is 17 amino acids long. CDR3 sequence reads: CASSHLIGVGGNQPQHF. CDR3 DNA sequence: TGCGCCAGCAGCCATCTTATTGGGGTTGGGGGCAATCAGCCCCAGCATTTT.